This T cell receptor beta chain was sequenced for a study of CXCR3-negative and CXCR3-positive naive CD8 T cells. Each TRB cDNA library was prepared by 5' RACE (with UMI labels). For each CDR3 protein, TCRdb gives one entry from its re-call of the 5' RACE reads, without DNA. The sample data list about 24,000 distinct CDR3 sequences. Germline V gene data show CDR1 as ENHRY and CDR2 as SYGVKD. The CDR3 contains 16 residues. On this clonotype: The antigen is unknown.

The study's findings and limits: Naive subsets were similarly diverse, while memory CD8+ repertoires were much less diverse.

The sample was naive CXCR3- CD8+ T cells from blood. Subset meaning: CD45RO-CCR7+CD27+CD95- naive CD8+ T cells lacking CXCR3 (TNR3-). The V gene is TRBV10-3, the J gene TRBJ2-1; TCRdb's D call of TRBD2 is untestable without DNA. The origin of this receptor is a human donor in good health. Some clones in this sample may be carry-over from other donors' samples. The chain's CDR3 is CAISPRDGRADNEQFF.